The rows below give T cell receptor beta chains drawn from one sample of a study of post-analysis software for immune sequencing data. TCRdb ran MiXCR on the PCR reads and lists one entry per CDR3 protein. Among about 760,000 distinct CDR3 sequences, about 27% were seen once, and the ten largest hold about 0.5%. Sample: blood. These TCRs come from a girl aged 5-17 years with multiple sclerosis. The CDR3 runs from the conserved cysteine through the conserved F or W. The order of the fields is J gene, V gene, clone size, D gene, CDR3 DNA, CDR3 protein. D genes are given only for firm matches. The size of a clone is reported for some rows only, either as once, few or many, or as a class for expanded clones.

>TRBJ2-1|TRBV27|NA|NA
TGTGCCAGCAGGGTCGGGGGCAATGAGCAGTTCTTC
CASRVGGNEQFF
>TRBJ2-5|TRBV5-1|NA|TRBD1
TGCGCCAGCAAGGGACAGACAGAGACCCAGTACTTC
CASKGQTETQYF
>TRBJ2-2|TRBV7-2|NA|TRBD2
TGTGCCAGCAGCTTAAACGGGAGGTTTTGGGAGCTGTTTTTT
CASSLNGRFWELFF
>TRBJ2-7|TRBV29-1|many|NA
TGCAGCGTGGGGGCCAGCTCCTACGAGCAGTACTTC
CSVGASSYEQYF
>TRBJ2-3|TRBV5-5|NA|NA
TGTGCCAGCAGCTCTCCCCGATCTAGCACAGATACGCAGTATTTT
CASSSPRSSTDTQYF
>TRBJ1-2|TRBV5-1|few|TRBD1
TGCGCCAGCAGCTCGCTTCAGACAGGGAGGGGAGGCTACACCTTC
CASSSLQTGRGGYTF
>TRBJ2-3|TRBV11-2|few|NA
TGTGCCAGCAGCCCGCACCCTGGGCGGAACACAGATACGCAGTATTTT
CASSPHPGRNTDTQYF
>TRBJ2-7|TRBV6-1|NA|NA
TGTGCCAGCAGTGAAGGGAGGGGGGTGTATTACGAGCAGTACTTC
CASSEGRGVYYEQYF
>TRBJ1-1|TRBV9|NA|TRBD1
TGTGCCAGCAGTACCGACAGGGGAGCCCTGAACACTGAAGCTTTCTTT
CASSTDRGALNTEAFF
>TRBJ2-1|TRBV28|NA|NA
TGTGCCACCTACATGAATGACAATGAGCAGTTCTTC
CATYMNDNEQFF
>TRBJ2-1|TRBV28|NA|NA
TGTGCCAGCAGTGGAGGATCAGTTTACAATGAGCAGTTCTTC
CASSGGSVYNEQFF
>TRBJ2-1|TRBV7-8|NA|TRBD2
TGTGCCAGCAGCTTAGCAGTGCTAGCGGGGGGTGCGTCTTACAATGAGCAGTTCTTC
CASSLAVLAGGASYNEQFF
>TRBJ1-2|TRBV10-3|few|TRBD1
TGTGCCATCAGGGGGACAGGGAATCCTCCATATGGCTACACCTTC
CAIRGTGNPPYGYTF
>TRBJ1-4|TRBV6-5|few|NA
TGTGCCAGCAGACAGGATGCAACTAATGAAAAACTGTTTTTT
CASRQDATNEKLFF
>TRBJ2-5|TRBV6-6|few|NA
TGTGCCAGCAGTTACGTTCATCGGGAGACCCAGTACTTC
CASSYVHRETQYF
>TRBJ1-2|TRBV29-1|NA|TRBD1
TGCAGCGGAAAGACAGGGGACTATGGCTACACCTTC
CSGKTGDYGYTF
>TRBJ2-1|TRBV7-2|few|NA
TGTGCCAGCAGCTTAGGACAGGACAATGAGCAGTTCTTC
CASSLGQDNEQFF
>TRBJ2-5|TRBV2|few|NA
TGTGCCAGCAACAGGGCGGGAGCTTTGGAGCAGTACTTC
CASNRAGALEQYF
>TRBJ2-3|TRBV29-1|many|NA
TGCAGCGTTGGACCTAACACAGATACGCAGTATTTT
CSVGPNTDTQYF
>TRBJ2-5|TRBV4-1|few|NA
TGCGCCAGCAGCCAAGATCGCGGGGCGGGGGAGACCCAGTACTTC
CASSQDRGAGETQYF
>TRBJ2-3|TRBV15|many|NA
TGTGCCACCGAGAGGGGTGATACGCAGTATTTT
CATERGDTQYF
>TRBJ2-2|TRBV2|NA|TRBD1
TGTGTCAGCAGTGTTCGGGGACAGGGTACCGGGGAGCTGTTTTTT
CVSSVRGQGTGELFF
>TRBJ2-5|TRBV7-6|NA|NA
TGTGCCAGCAGCTTAGACTCCGGGACCGCAGAGACCCAGTACTTC
CASSLDSGTAETQYF
>TRBJ1-1|TRBV27|NA|TRBD1
TGTGCCAGCAGTGCACGACGGGACAGACGGAACACTGAAGCTTTCTTT
CASSARRDRRNTEAFF
>TRBJ2-7|TRBV29-1|many|NA
TGCAGCGTTAATCCGTCGGGTAGGGGAGGTGACGAGCAGTACTTC
CSVNPSGRGGDEQYF
>TRBJ2-2|TRBV5-1|few|NA
TGCGCCAGCAGCCGCGCGGGGCAGAGCACCGGGGAGCTGTTTTTT
CASSRAGQSTGELFF
>TRBJ2-1|TRBV28|NA|TRBD1
TGTGCCAGCCTGGACAGGGGGCAATACAATGAGCAGTTCTTC
CASLDRGQYNEQFF
>TRBJ2-1|TRBV5-1|many|NA
TGCGCCAGCAGCTTGGTGGCGCAGGGGGAGCAGTTCTTC
CASSLVAQGEQFF
>TRBJ2-2|TRBV2|NA|NA
TGTGCCAGCAAGGTTTTTGAGAACACCGGGGAGCTGTTTTTT
CASKVFENTGELFF